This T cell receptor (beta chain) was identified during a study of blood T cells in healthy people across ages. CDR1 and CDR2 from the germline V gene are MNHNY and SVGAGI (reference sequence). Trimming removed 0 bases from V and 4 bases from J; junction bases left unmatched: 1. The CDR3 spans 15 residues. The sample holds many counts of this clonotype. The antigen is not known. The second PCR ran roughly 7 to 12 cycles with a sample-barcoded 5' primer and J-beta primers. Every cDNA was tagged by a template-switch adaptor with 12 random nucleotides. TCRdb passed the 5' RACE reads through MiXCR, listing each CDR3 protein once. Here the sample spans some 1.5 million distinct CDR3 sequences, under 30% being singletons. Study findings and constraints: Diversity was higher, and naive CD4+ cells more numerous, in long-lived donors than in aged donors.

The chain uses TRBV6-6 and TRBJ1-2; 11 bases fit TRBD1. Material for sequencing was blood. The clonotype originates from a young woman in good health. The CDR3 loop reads CASSYSGTGGYGYTF. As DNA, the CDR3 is TGTGCCAGCAGTTACTCCGGGACAGGGGGCTATGGCTACACCTTC.